This passage covers 26 T cell receptor beta chains from one sample sequenced in a study of blood T cell repertoires in COVID-19. The table came from immunoSEQ multiplex PCR; TCRdb's copy has only in-frame clones and leaves some out. The table lists 150,000 or so clones, roughly nine tenths of them singletons. The sample comprised peripheral blood. The receptors derive from a man aged 45-65 years with acute or convalescent COVID-19.

The chain couples TRBV28 to TRBJ2-1, with TRBD2 matching 11 bases. Germline CDR1 and CDR2: MDHEN and SYDVKM. CDR3 length equals 15 residues. J was trimmed by 4 bases and V by 5 bases; bases with no gene match: 4. The DNA for the CDR3 is TGTGCCAGCAGTAAAATAGCGGGAGGGTACAATGAGCAGTTCTTC. Translating gives CASSKIAGGYNEQFF.

V gene TRBV7-9 combines with J gene TRBJ1-4; D gene ambiguous. The V end lost 3 bases, the J end lost 3 bases, and 11 bases lay between the germline ends. Germline loops: CDR1 SEHNR, CDR2 FQNEAQ (reference sequence). The CDR3 contains 15 residues. The CDR3 loop is CASSLSRVSNEKLFF. CDR3 DNA: TGTGCCAGCAGCTTGTCGCGGGTCTCTAATGAAAAACTGTTTTTT. Full variable domain (remainder filled in from reference TRBV7-9 and TRBJ1-4): DTGVSQNPRHKITKRGQNVTFRCDPISEHNRLYWYRQTLGQGPEFLTYFQNEAQLEKSRLLSDRFSAERPKGSFSTLEIQRTEQGDSAMYLCASSLSRVSNEKLFFGSGTQLSVL.

The CDR3 nucleotides are TGCGCCAGCAGCCAACTTCCCGGACACCAAATTCCGGATACGCAGTATTTT. Its translation: CASSQLPGHQIPDTQYF. This sequence joins TRBV4-1 and TRBJ2-3, with D possibly being TRBD1 (5 bases). The germline V gene encodes CDR1 MGHRA and CDR2 YSYEKL. CDR3 length: 17 residues. V was trimmed by 2 bases and J by 6 bases, leaving 21 bases between them.

The gene calls are TRBV10-3 and TRBJ2-5, with D perhaps matching TRBD1 (5 bases). This CDR3 spans 15 amino acids. The V gene lost 0 bases and the J gene lost 1 base, with 9 bases spanning the gap. Germline lookup yields CDR1 ENHRY and CDR2 SYGVKD. CDR3 region: CAISESLRGQETQYF. In DNA form, the CDR3 reads TGTGCCATCAGTGAGTCGCTTAGGGGCCAAGAGACCCAGTACTTC.

The chain is built from TRBV7-8 and TRBJ2-7; 9 bases map to TRBD2. The CDR3 extends over 15 amino acids. Germline lookup yields CDR1 SGHVS and CDR2 FQNEAQ. After removal of 4 bases from V and 0 bases from J, the junction contained 4 bases not matched to a gene. As DNA, the CDR3 is TGTGCCAGCAGCTCGACTAGCGGAGGCTCCTACGAGCAGTACTTC. Translated: CASSSTSGGSYEQYF. The whole variable domain, filled in from reference TRBV7-8 and TRBJ2-7, reads GAGVSQSPRYKVAKRGQDVALRCDPISGHVSLFWYQQALGQGPEFLTYFQNEAQLDKSGLPSDRFFAERPEGSVSTLKIQRTQQEDSAVYLCASSSTSGGSYEQYFGPGTRLTVT.

This clone was picked up a small number of times. The chain links TRBV28 to TRBJ1-2, with a tentative D call TRBD1 (5 bases). This CDR3 has 16 amino acids. Germline CDR1 and CDR2: MDHEN and SYDVKM. Trimming left V 5 bases short and J 7 bases short, with 23 bases between. CDR3 nucleotides: TGTGCCAGCAGTATGGACATGGCGGTGGCAACGGTTGGCTACACCTTC. Its protein product is CASSMDMAVATVGYTF.

The V and J genes are TRBV3-1 (or the pseudogene TRBV3-2) and TRBJ1-2; no clear D. CDR1 and CDR2 (germline): LGHDT, YNNKEL (reference sequence). V dropped 0 bases and J dropped 8 bases, with 7 bases sitting between them. The CDR3 spans 12 residues. DNA of the CDR3: TGTGCCAGCAGCCAAGACCGGGTCGGCTACACCTTC. Its protein product is CASSQDRVGYTF.

The rearrangement links TRBV4-3 to TRBJ1-1, with a tentative D call TRBD1 (5 bases). The germline V gene encodes CDR1 LGHNA and CDR2 YSLEER. The CDR3 consists of 17 residues. Trimming removed 1 base at V and 3 bases at J, with 18 bases between. The CDR3 loop is CASSQGPPKPGDTEAFF. As DNA, the CDR3 is TGCGCCAGCAGCCAAGGTCCCCCCAAGCCGGGGGACACTGAAGCTTTCTTT.

The gene calls are TRBV4-3 and TRBJ1-1; perhaps TRBD1 as D (6 bases). Germline CDR1 is LGHNA and CDR2 is YSLEER. Trimming stripped 0 bases from V and 1 base from J, with 9 bases between. The CDR3 runs to 15 residues. CDR3 sequence: CASSQDRGGNTEAFF. Written as DNA, the CDR3 is TGCGCCAGCAGCCAAGACAGGGGTGGGAACACTGAAGCTTTCTTT.

The V call is TRBV18, the J call TRBJ2-7; 10 nucleotides agree with TRBD2. The junction had 3 bases not matched to a gene; V was cut back by 0 bases and J by 4 bases. The germline V gene has CDR1 KGHSH and CDR2 LQKENI. The CDR3 runs 15 residues. CDR3: CASSPPSGRKYEQYF. CDR3 in DNA: TGTGCCAGCTCACCACCTAGCGGGAGGAAGTACGAGCAGTACTTC.

The rearrangement links TRBV9 to TRBJ2-3; 7 bases align to TRBD2. Per the germline V gene, CDR1 is SGDLS and CDR2 is YYNGEE. Trimming took 3 bases from V and 2 from J; bases not matched to a gene: 18. This CDR3 is 19 amino acids long. The CDR3: CASSDSAWIAGRTTDTQYF. DNA for the CDR3: TGTGCCAGCAGCGATTCGGCGTGGATAGCGGGTCGTACCACAGATACGCAGTATTTT. Complete variable domain (other parts from reference TRBV9 and TRBJ2-3): DSGVTQTPKHLITATGQRVTLRCSPRSGDLSVYWYQQSLDQGLQFLIQYYNGEERAKGNILERFSAQQFPDLHSELNLSSLELGDSALYFCASSDSAWIAGRTTDTQYFGPGTRLTVL.

The chain has TRBV12-3 or TRBV12-4 and TRBJ1-4; no clear D. With 3 bases removed from V and 11 bases from J, the gap between germline ends came to 10 bases. The CDR3 extends over 12 amino acids. The CDR3 nucleotides read TGTGCCAGCAGTTTTGGAGTAGAGAAACTGTTTTTT. It encodes CASSFGVEKLFF.

V and J are TRBV13 and TRBJ2-3, with D maybe TRBD1 (7 bases). Germline V CDR1 and CDR2: PRHDT, FYEKMQ (reference sequence). V lost 4 bases and J lost 2, with 22 bases in between. This CDR3 contains 18 residues. CDR3 nucleotide sequence: TGTGCCAGCAGCTCGGCCGAAGGGGCAGGGGGGAACACAGATACGCAGTATTTT. It yields the protein CASSSAEGAGGNTDTQYF.

This clone has only one observation. The gene calls are TRBV6-5 and TRBJ2-7; D may be TRBD1 (6 bases). This CDR3 region has 13 residues. Between the trimmed V and J ends, which lost 7 bases and 1 base, there was a span of 11 bases. CDR1 is MNHEY and CDR2 is SVGAGI in the germline V gene. CDR3 protein: CASTPTGSYEQYV. CDR3 nucleotides: TGTGCCAGCACCCCAACAGGGTCCTACGAGCAGTACGTC.

This clone was seen only once. The chain links TRBV6-2 or TRBV6-3 to TRBJ2-7, with D possibly TRBD2 on 5 matching bases. V was clipped by 2 bases and J by 0 bases, with 20 bases between them. Germline loops: CDR1 MNHEY, CDR2 SVGEGT. CDR3 length: 18 residues. This chain's CDR3 is CASSYRNRPGIASYEQYV. CDR3 sequence (DNA): TGTGCCAGCAGTTACCGAAATCGTCCGGGAATTGCCTCCTACGAGCAGTACGTC.

This clone came up once. This chain's CDR3 is CASSTRQDSGNTIYF. The CDR3 DNA reads TGTGCCAGCAGCACGCGACAGGACTCGGGAAACACCATATATTTT. The chain carries TRBV7-2 and TRBJ1-3, with D perhaps TRBD1 (6 bases). The germline V gene encodes CDR1 SGHTA and CDR2 FQGNSA. Trimming pared 5 bases from V and 4 bases from J, leaving 15 bases between. CDR3 length equals 15 residues.

The chain is built from TRBV4-1 and TRBJ1-1; possibly TRBD1 for D (6 bases). V was trimmed by 2 bases and J by 1 base, leaving 11 bases between them. This CDR3 comprises 15 residues. The germline gives CDR1 MGHRA, CDR2 YSYEKL. CDR3 residues: CASSQTGTSNTEAFF. The CDR3, as DNA: TGCGCCAGCAGCCAAACCGGGACATCGAACACTGAAGCTTTCTTT.

The J gene is TRBJ1-4, the V gene TRBV5-4; possibly TRBD1 for D (6 bases). This CDR3 comprises 15 residues. CDR1 and CDR2 from the germline V gene are SGHNT and YYREEE (reference sequence). The V and J ends lost 2 bases and 5 bases respectively, with 13 bases between them. CDR3 loop: CASSFSTGVNEKLFF. The CDR3 DNA follows: TGTGCCAGCAGCTTCTCGACAGGCGTCAATGAAAAACTGTTTTTT. Using reference TRBV5-4 and TRBJ1-4 for the parts outside the CDR3, the full variable domain is ETGVTQSPTHLIKTRGQQVTLRCSSQSGHNTVSWYQQALGQGPQFIFQYYREEENGRGNFPPRFSGLQFPNYSSELNVNALELDDSALYLCASSFSTGVNEKLFFGSGTQLSVL.

This chain links TRBV6-5 with TRBJ1-5, with D possibly TRBD1 on 6 matching bases. CDR3 length: 13 amino acids. Germline V lookup: CDR1 MNHEY, CDR2 SVGAGI. The germline V and J ends were trimmed by 4 bases and 7 bases, with 11 bases remaining between them. For the CDR3, the DNA is TGTGCCAGCAGTTCCGACAGGTTCCAGCCCCAGCATTTT. Translating gives CASSSDRFQPQHF.

The V call is TRBV7-2, the J call TRBJ2-5; 13 bases match TRBD2. Germline V CDR1 and CDR2: SGHTA, FQGNSA. With V trimmed by 5 bases and J by 2 bases, 5 bases remained unmatched. The CDR3 spans 16 residues. CDR3 residues: CASSTTGLAGQETQYF. Here the CDR3 DNA reads TGTGCCAGCAGCACGACGGGACTAGCGGGACAAGAGACCCAGTACTTC.

This chain links TRBV6-6 with TRBJ2-2; 11 bases line up with TRBD2. The CDR3 length is 16 residues. Germline V CDR1 and CDR2: MNHNY, SVGAGI (reference sequence). Germline trimming cut 4 bases from V and 7 bases from J; bases unmatched to any gene: 8. DNA of the CDR3: TGTGCCAGCAGTTCCGTAGCGGGAGGGAGAGACGGGGAGCTGTTTTTT. Its protein product is CASSSVAGGRDGELFF.

In this sample, this clone turned up a few times. The chain combines TRBV6-6 with TRBJ1-5; TRBD1 matches 7 bases. J lost 5 bases, V lost 2 bases, and 3 bases had no gene match. The CDR3 totals 14 residues. In germline, CDR1 is MNHNY, CDR2 SVGAGI (reference sequence). The CDR3 is CASSYDREDQPQHF. CDR3 sequence (DNA): TGTGCCAGCAGTTACGACAGGGAGGATCAGCCCCAGCATTTT.

The chain uses TRBV30 and TRBJ1-5; unclear D gene. The CDR3 is 15 amino acids. Trimming removed 0 bases from V and 8 bases from J, with 17 bases in between. CDR1 is GTSNPN, CDR2 SVGIG, per germline (reference sequence). CDR3 amino acids: CAWSVMGPEIKPQHF. The DNA of the CDR3 is TGTGCCTGGAGTGTAATGGGCCCTGAGATAAAGCCCCAGCATTTT.

The rearrangement links TRBV10-3 to TRBJ2-5; the D gene is possibly TRBD2 (5 bases). The V and J ends lost 10 bases and 2 bases respectively, with 17 bases between them. This CDR3 contains 14 residues. Germline V lookup: CDR1 ENHRY, CDR2 SYGVKD. The CDR3 sequence: CATAGSKGQETQYF. The CDR3 nucleotides read TGTGCCACCGCGGGTTCGAAAGGGCAAGAGACCCAGTACTTC.

CDR3 region: CASSYNRFSYEQYF. CDR3 sequence (DNA): TGTGCCAGCAGTTACAACAGGTTCTCCTACGAGCAGTACTTC. The chain is built from TRBV6-5 and TRBJ2-7; D perhaps matches TRBD1 (5 bases). The CDR3 has 14 amino acids. The V gene lost 2 bases and the J gene lost 0 bases, with 8 bases spanning the gap. In germline, CDR1 is MNHEY, CDR2 SVGAGI.

The gene calls are TRBV3-1 (or the pseudogene TRBV3-2) and TRBJ1-3; TRBD1 matches at 10 bases. Germline assignment: CDR1 LGHDT and CDR2 YNNKEL (reference sequence). J was trimmed by 4 bases and V by 6 bases; bases with no gene match: 6. The CDR3 has 15 residues. Here the CDR3 reads CASRRGTGDGNTIYF. Written as DNA, the CDR3 is TGTGCCAGCAGGAGGGGGACAGGGGACGGAAACACCATATATTTT.